The present T cell receptor (beta chain) was sequenced within a study of blood T cells in healthy people across ages. The V end lost 6 bases, the J end lost 5 bases, and 22 bases lay between the germline ends. The germline V gene has CDR1 SGHTA and CDR2 FQGNSA. The CDR3 spans 16 residues. Using a J-beta primer mix together with a sample-barcoded 5' primer, a second PCR was run for about 7 to 12 cycles. TCRdb reprocessed the 5' RACE reads via MiXCR and lists one record per CDR3 protein. The sample includes hundreds of thousands of distinct CDR3 sequences, roughly 32% of them seen just once. This chain connects TRBV7-2 to TRBJ2-5, with D perhaps TRBD1 (8 bases). This sequence was found in an elderly woman in good health. Material: blood. The CDR3 spells CASRSQGAGVGETQYF. The CDR3 nucleotides are TGTGCCAGCAGATCCCAGGGGGCGGGAGTTGGGGAGACCCAGTACTTC.